Presented here are 12 T cell receptor beta chains from one specimen sequenced in a study of persistence of HIV-infected CD4 T cells. Cells were stimulated with CMV-infected fibroblast lysates at 8 to 10 ug/mL. Sorted nonresponding memory CD4+ T cells were CD40L-negative, CD69-negative, CD45RO-high. These receptors' targets are unknown. The immunoSEQ assay was version 4, run in survey mode. TCRdb's copy holds only in-frame clones and misses some; the assay was immunoSEQ multiplex PCR. This table holds 25,000 to 35,000 clones, 82% found once. Here the sequenced sample was CD4+ T cells sorted from PBMCs after roughly 18-hour stimulation, taken from a patient who received antiretroviral therapy. These receptors all come from an adult man with HIV who was CMV-seropositive.

The rearrangement uses TRBV18 and TRBJ1-5, with TRBD1 identical over 10 bases. This CDR3 has 16 amino acids. Germline CDR1 KGHSH, CDR2 LQKENI. V shed 5 bases and J 7 bases; nucleotides not matched to a gene: 11. The CDR3 loop is CASSDTGTGVIQPQHF. In DNA form, the CDR3 reads TGTGCCAGCTCAGACACCGGGACAGGGGTCATCCAGCCCCAGCATTTT.

The chain joins TRBV20-1 to TRBJ2-5; D not certain. The CDR3 is 13 residues long. Germline CDR1 is DFQATT and CDR2 is SNEGSKA (reference sequence). V was trimmed by 3 bases and J by 7 bases, leaving 15 bases between them. As DNA, the CDR3 is TGCAGTGCTAGTGGTGCGGTGTGGGGGACCCAGTACTTC. Protein product: CSASGAVWGTQYF.

This chain joins TRBV30 and TRBJ1-6; tentatively, D is TRBD1 (6 bases). The CDR3 covers 15 residues. Per the germline V gene, CDR1 is GTSNPN and CDR2 is SVGIG (reference sequence). Between the trimmed V and J ends, which lost 4 bases and 7 bases, there was a span of 17 bases. The DNA of the CDR3 is TGTGCCTGGAATGTCGCCGACAGGACAAATTCACCCCTCCACTTT. It translates to CAWNVADRTNSPLHF.

The V and J genes are TRBV11-3 and TRBJ2-1, with 9 positions matching TRBD1. CDR1 is SGHNT, CDR2 YENEEA, per germline. Trimming removed 5 bases from V and 9 bases from J; junction bases left unmatched: 20. The CDR3 has 18 amino acids. The CDR3 bases are TGTGCCAGCAGCGCTAGCCGGTTTAGGGGACAGGGAGAAAGTGAGCAGTTCTTC. It is translated as CASSASRFRGQGESEQFF.

V gene TRBV14 combines with J gene TRBJ1-2; no reliable D call. Germline lookup yields CDR1 SGHDN and CDR2 FVKESK. CDR3 size: 15 residues. V was trimmed by 6 bases and J by 1 base, leaving 15 bases between them. CDR3 residues: CASRLARLLNYGYTF. CDR3 in DNA: TGTGCCAGCAGGCTGGCCCGTCTCCTTAACTATGGCTACACCTTC.

The chain carries TRBV18 and TRBJ2-7; 9 bases are a match to TRBD1. Germline CDR1 KGHSH, CDR2 LQKENI. V was pared by 3 bases and J by 13 bases, with 7 bases of the junction left unmatched. The length of the CDR3 is 12 residues. CDR3 DNA: TGTGCCAGCTCACCCGGACAGGGGATTCAATACTTC. It specifies CASSPGQGIQYF.

The CDR3: CANGPNPSSGANVLTF. The CDR3 DNA follows: TGTGCCAACGGACCCAATCCCAGCTCTGGGGCCAACGTCCTGACTTTC. This chain connects TRBV10-3 to TRBJ2-6, with no clear D. Germline V CDR1 and CDR2: ENHRY, SYGVKD. CDR3 length: 16 amino acids. Trimming removed 10 bases from V and 0 bases from J, with 16 bases in between.

This sequence joins TRBV9 and TRBJ2-5; 10 bases map to TRBD2. The CDR3 runs to 18 residues. V lost 0 bases, J lost 1 base, and 9 bases stayed unmatched. The germline V gene encodes CDR1 SGDLS and CDR2 YYNGEE. The DNA for the CDR3 is TGTGCCAGCAGCGTAGCTACCGGTAGCGGGGGGACCCAAGAGACCCAGTACTTC. This sequence encodes CASSVATGSGGTQETQYF.

This clone showed up just once. V and J are TRBV28 and TRBJ1-4, with 9 bases identical to TRBD1. CDR3 length: 15 residues. Germline CDR1 is MDHEN and CDR2 is SYDVKM. Trimming at V came to 1 base and at J to 7 bases, leaving 4 bases not matched to a gene. The CDR3 reads CASSLYGTGSEKLFF. The CDR3 coding sequence is TGTGCCAGCAGTTTATATGGGACAGGGTCTGAAAAACTGTTTTTT.

J is TRBJ1-6 and V is TRBV6-5, with TRBD1 matching 9 bases. CDR3 length: 15 residues. Germline V gene lookup returns CDR1 MNHEY and CDR2 SVGAGI. V lost 6 bases, J lost 5 bases, and 5 bases stayed unmatched. The CDR3 loop is CASRRRTGDNSPLHF. The CDR3 bases are TGTGCCAGCAGGCGGCGGACAGGGGATAATTCACCCCTCCACTTT.

This chain uses TRBV6-2 or TRBV6-3 with TRBJ2-3; 7 nucleotides align to TRBD2. Germline CDR1 is MNHEY and CDR2 is SVGEGT. The CDR3 covers 16 residues. The V segment lost 5 bases and the J segment 2 bases; nucleotides outside the gene matches: 10. The CDR3: CASSGPSGVITDTQYF. For the CDR3, the DNA is TGTGCCAGCAGTGGACCCAGCGGGGTTATCACAGATACGCAGTATTTT.

CDR3 in DNA: TGTGCCAGCAGTTACTTTCGCAATCAGCCCCAGCATTTT. This sequence encodes CASSYFRNQPQHF. The chain uses TRBV6-5 and TRBJ1-5, with unresolved D. CDR1 and CDR2 (germline): MNHEY, SVGAGI. The CDR3 has 13 amino acids. Trimming stripped 1 base from V and 2 bases from J, with 3 bases between.